This T cell receptor beta chain was identified in a study of blood T cell repertoires in COVID-19. Study overall: COVID-19 samples from acute and convalescent phases originated in the United States, Italy and Spain. Nucleic acid was either cDNA or gDNA, and it came from T cells, B-cell-depleted T cells, or PBMCs.

In the authors' methods: Estimation of nucleated cell counts relied on the amplification of reference gene primers. Here immunoSEQ multiplex PCR was the method, and the copy in TCRdb shows in-frame clones only, minus some. V and J calls plus clone size are reproduced from that table; the DNA served to infer D and trimming. Of roughly 15,000 clones listed, 70% to 90% are singletons. Looked up from germline, CDR1 is SQVTM and CDR2 is ANQGSEA. The CDR3 has 15 amino acids. V shed 6 bases and J 8 bases; nucleotides not matched to a gene: 13. The sequenced material came from peripheral blood. This chain connects TRBV29-1 to TRBJ2-1, with TRBD1 matching 10 bases. The receptor's source is a man aged 65 to 79 in a cohort sampled during active COVID-19. In nucleotides, the CDR3 is TGCAGCGTCGACCCCCGGGACAGGGGTCGGTATGAGCAGTTCTTC. It specifies CSVDPRDRGRYEQFF.